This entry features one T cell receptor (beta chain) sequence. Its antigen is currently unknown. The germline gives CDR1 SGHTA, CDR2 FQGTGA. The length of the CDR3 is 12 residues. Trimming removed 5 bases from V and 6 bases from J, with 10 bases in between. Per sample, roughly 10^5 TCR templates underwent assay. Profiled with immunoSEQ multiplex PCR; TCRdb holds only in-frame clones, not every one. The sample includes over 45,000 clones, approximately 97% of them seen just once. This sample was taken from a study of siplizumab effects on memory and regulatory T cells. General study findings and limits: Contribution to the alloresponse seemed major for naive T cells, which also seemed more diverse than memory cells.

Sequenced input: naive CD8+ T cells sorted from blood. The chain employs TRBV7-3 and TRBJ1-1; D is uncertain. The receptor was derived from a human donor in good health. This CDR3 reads CASSPGGSEAFF. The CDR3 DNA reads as TGTGCCAGCAGCCCCGGCGGATCTGAAGCTTTCTTT.